Listed here are 10 T cell receptor beta chains from one sample, sequenced in a study of blood T cell repertoires in COVID-19. The repertoire was sequenced with immunoSEQ multiplex PCR; TCRdb's copy has only in-frame clones and lacks some. The repertoire holds over 200,000 clones, with approximately 87% as singletons. The sample was peripheral blood. The receptor source for this set is a man in his 60s who had recovered from COVID-19.

CDR3 amino acids: CASSLGQGYNEQFF. For the CDR3, the DNA is TGTGCCAGCAGCTTAGGACAGGGATACAATGAGCAGTTCTTC. V gene TRBV7-9 combines with J gene TRBJ2-1; 7 nucleotides align to TRBD1. Germline V gives CDR1 SEHNR, CDR2 FQNEAQ (reference sequence). V shed 1 base, J shed 4 bases, and the junction held 1 base outside the gene matches. CDR3 length: 14 amino acids.

The genes are TRBV4-1 and TRBJ2-2; TRBD1 matches at 10 bases. Unmatched junction bases numbered 8, after V lost 4 bases and J lost 3 bases. The CDR3 totals 17 residues. Germline CDR1 reads MGHRA; CDR2 reads YSYEKL. For the CDR3, the DNA is TGCGCCAGCAGCCTCTGGGGACAGGGGATCGACACCGGGGAGCTGTTTTTT. It translates to CASSLWGQGIDTGELFF.

V and J are TRBV15 and TRBJ2-7, with TRBD1 matching 10 bases. Germline-derived CDR1 and CDR2 are LNHNV and YYDKDF (reference sequence). This CDR3 region has 17 residues. V gave up 2 bases and J gave up 3 bases; unmatched junction bases: 10. The CDR3 loop reads CATSRPSARTGGYEQYF. As DNA, the CDR3 is TGTGCCACCAGCAGACCATCAGCGAGGACAGGGGGCTACGAGCAGTACTTC.

The rearrangement links TRBV5-8 to TRBJ2-7; 11 bases are shared with TRBD2. The V gene end was trimmed by 4 bases and the J gene end by 4 bases; junction bases not matched to a gene: 13. The germline CDR1 and CDR2 sequences are SGHTS and YDEGEE. The CDR3 is made up of 17 amino acids. This CDR3 reads CASSLTPTSGKGYEQYF. In DNA, the CDR3 is TGTGCCAGCAGCCTAACCCCGACTAGCGGGAAGGGATACGAGCAGTACTTC.

The chain employs TRBV4-2 and TRBJ2-7, with 7 nucleotides matching TRBD2. CDR1 and CDR2 (germline): LGHNA, YNFKEQ. V trimming: 0 bases; J trimming: 2 bases; junction bases outside the gene matches: 7. The CDR3 loop spans 16 amino acids. CDR3 DNA sequence: TGTGCCAGCAGCCAAGATGGAGGAGCGGGGACCTACGAGCAGTACTTC. This encodes CASSQDGGAGTYEQYF.

This clone was seen only once. The CDR3 DNA is TGTGCCAGCAGTTTCACACTGAACACTGAAGCTTTCTTT. This encodes CASSFTLNTEAFF. V and J are TRBV28 and TRBJ1-1, with D hard to call. Trimming took off 3 bases at V and 0 bases at J, with 5 bases between the two ends. CDR1 MDHEN and CDR2 SYDVKM come from the germline V gene. The CDR3 has 13 residues.

This rearrangement joins TRBV7-3 to TRBJ2-5; the match to TRBD2 covers 7 bases. The CDR3 covers 14 residues. Germline CDR1 is SGHTA and CDR2 is FQGTGA. The V gene end was trimmed by 5 bases and the J gene end by 5 bases; junction bases not matched to a gene: 8. This chain's CDR3 is CASSPAGDGETQYF. CDR3 DNA sequence: TGTGCCAGCAGCCCGGCGGGGGATGGGGAGACCCAGTACTTC.

The chain recombines TRBV18 with TRBJ2-7; unclear D gene. Germline assignment: CDR1 KGHSH and CDR2 LQKENI. Trimming left V 3 bases short and J 2 bases short, with 14 bases between. The CDR3 sequence is 15 residues long. This chain's CDR3 is CASSPPRQAAYEQYF. Here the CDR3 DNA reads TGTGCCAGCTCACCGCCACGGCAGGCTGCCTACGAGCAGTACTTC.

The rearrangement uses TRBV30 and TRBJ2-5; weak D call: TRBD1 (7 bases). Trimming cost V 5 bases and J 4 bases, with 17 bases left between them. The CDR3 is 14 residues long. From germline, CDR1 is GTSNPN and CDR2 SVGIG (reference sequence). The CDR3 bases are TGTGCCTGGCAGCAGGGGGGCGGAGGAGAGACCCAGTACTTC. This codes for CAWQQGGGGETQYF.

The chain carries TRBV4-3 and TRBJ2-7; D not certain. CDR1 is LGHNA, CDR2 YSLEER, per germline. CDR3 length: 14 residues. V lost 0 bases and J 4 bases, leaving 10 bases between the germline ends. The DNA of the CDR3 is TGCGCCAGCAGCCAAGATTGGTCGAGATACGAGCAGTACTTC. Its protein is CASSQDWSRYEQYF.